The clone carrying this T cell receptor beta chain was observed a handful of times. What it recognizes is unknown. Per the germline V gene, CDR1 is MNHNY and CDR2 is SVGAGI (reference sequence). V lost 11 bases to trimming and J lost 8 bases, with 22 bases between them. The CDR3 has 14 residues. This sample was included in a study of blood T cells in healthy people across ages. Points from the study as a whole: TCR beta diversity was tightly associated with the proportion of naive T cells.

A J-beta primer mix and a sample-barcoded 5' primer were used in a second PCR of roughly 7 to 12 cycles. Every sample produced at least 2.5 million CDR3-containing paired-end reads. TCRdb ran MiXCR on the 5' RACE reads and lists one entry per CDR3 protein. The sample contains 1.8 million or so distinct CDR3 sequences, about 39% of which appear only once. This TCR came from a human donor in good health. Sequencing was carried out using blood. This rearrangement joins TRBV6-6 to TRBJ2-1; perhaps D is TRBD1 or TRBD2 (6 bases each). The CDR3 nucleotides read TGTGCCCTTAAGCGGGCAGGGGATAGAGATGAGCAGTTCTTC. Protein: CALKRAGDRDEQFF.